This entry is about one T cell receptor beta chain. The antigen it binds to is not known. Lacking the conserved final phenylalanine or tryptophan, this CDR3 likely reflects a read error. These data originate in a study of CD8+CD57+ T cells in acquired aplastic anemia listed by TCRdb under 2018. About the full investigation: DNA extracted from sorted CD4+ and CD8+ cells had a mean of approximately 3.3 ug, with a range of about 0.18 to 27.4 ug. CD8+CD57+ expansion was defined as frequency above the mean frequency observed in healthy subjects.

Patients chosen for sequencing had shown expansion of CD8+CD57+ cells by flow cytometry. Every patient had a diagnosis of severe acquired aplastic anemia based on International Study of Aplastic Anemia and Agranulocytosis and Camitta criteria. No therapy had been received by the patients at the time of blood sampling. In the study, sorted CD4+ and CD8+ blood T cells from patients with severe aplastic anemia and from healthy subjects underwent deep sequencing of TCR repertoires. In the USA, patient enrollment took place under clinicaltrials.gov protocols 00001620, 01623167, 00001397, 00071045, 00081523 and 00961064. Ficoll-Paque density gradient centrifugation was used to isolate peripheral blood mononuclear cells. Before DNA extraction, CD4+ and CD8+ T cells were sorted by FACS or by magnetic beads. Reading the germline V gene (reference sequence) gives CDR1 DFQATT and CDR2 SNEGSKA. The CDR3 is 12 residues long, counting both termini. The DNA shown is the 36-base CDR3, in frame from base 1. V gives up 2 bases and J gives up 4 bases, and the segment between their germline ends measures 6 bases.

Study-wide findings and limitations: Over 25 CD8+ CDR3 sequences were found in both patients and controls but appeared to be highly expressed in patients and within the immunodominant clones of the patients. CD8+ Simpson's diversity did not differ significantly between patients and healthy controls (P=0.060).

Genomic DNA served as template for TCR beta VDJ combination and CDR3 sequence profiling. TCR repertoire sequencing was run on an Illumina HiSeq 2000. The authors processed their data as follows. Repertoire assessment relied on Simpson's diversity index, CDR3 size and DJ length profiles, and TRBV/TRBJ rearrangement plots. Whichever DNA sequence was most abundant in the deep sequencing data was defined as the immunodominant clone. CDR3 amino acid sequences were checked for sharing across subjects and were also compared against the VDJdb database and published repertoires. Using fastp at Q25 and MiXCR, TCRdb reprocessed the public reads and kept productive beta chains. CDR3 protein duplicates are merged, each entry listing the most common genes and DNA. The V and J calls shown here were made by TCRdb, not taken from the authors' results. The sample has hundreds of thousands of distinct CDR3 sequences on record, approximately 33% of them singletons. 0.7% to 1% of the sample comes from the top ten.

Recombination linked TRBV20-1 to TRBJ2-1, with TRBD1 tentatively as D gene (6 bases match). This clonotype was sampled from a human donor with aplastic anemia. Sequenced material: sorted CD4+, CD8+, or CD8+CD57+ T cells (not recorded which) from PBMCs. The sequenced DNA: TGCAGTGCTAGACAGGGGTACAATGAGCAGTTCCTC. The translation is CSARQGYNEQFL.